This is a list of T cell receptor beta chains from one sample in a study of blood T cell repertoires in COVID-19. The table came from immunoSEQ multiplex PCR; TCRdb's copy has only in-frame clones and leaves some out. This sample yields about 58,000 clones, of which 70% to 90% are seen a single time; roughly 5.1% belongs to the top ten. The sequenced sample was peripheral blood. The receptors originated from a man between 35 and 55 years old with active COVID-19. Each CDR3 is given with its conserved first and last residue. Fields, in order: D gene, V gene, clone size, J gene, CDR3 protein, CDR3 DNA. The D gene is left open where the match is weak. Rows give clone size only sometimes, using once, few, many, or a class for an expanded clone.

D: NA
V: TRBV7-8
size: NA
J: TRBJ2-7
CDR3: CASSLRAGPYQQYF
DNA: TGTGCCAGCAGCTTAAGAGCGGGTCCCTACCAGCAGTACTTC

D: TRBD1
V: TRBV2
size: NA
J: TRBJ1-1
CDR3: CASRITGGNTEAFF
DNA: TGTGCCAGCAGAATCACAGGGGGAAACACTGAAGCTTTCTTT

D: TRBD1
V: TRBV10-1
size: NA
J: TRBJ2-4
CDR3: CASSGGTGRDIQYF
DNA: TGCGCCAGCAGTGGGGGGACAGGGAGGGACATTCAGTACTTC

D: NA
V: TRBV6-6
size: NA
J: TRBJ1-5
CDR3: CASINSGQGQPQHF
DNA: TGTGCCAGCATTAATTCCGGGCAGGGTCAGCCCCAGCATTTT

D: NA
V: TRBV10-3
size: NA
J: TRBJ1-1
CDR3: CAISDPRVNTEAFF
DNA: TGTGCCATCAGTGACCCGAGGGTGAACACTGAAGCTTTCTTT

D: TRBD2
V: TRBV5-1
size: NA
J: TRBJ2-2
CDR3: CASSRREQAGELFF
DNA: TGCGCCAGCAGCAGGCGGGAGCAAGCCGGGGAGCTGTTTTTT

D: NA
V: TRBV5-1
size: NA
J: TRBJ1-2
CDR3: CASSPGQNYGYTF
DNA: TGCGCCAGCAGCCCCGGACAGAACTATGGCTACACCTTC

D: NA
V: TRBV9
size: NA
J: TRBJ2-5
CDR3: CASSVALGSGETQYF
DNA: TGTGCCAGCAGCGTAGCTTTGGGGAGCGGGGAGACCCAGTACTTC

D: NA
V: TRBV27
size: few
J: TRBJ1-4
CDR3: CASSLSKTGWGKLFF
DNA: TGTGCCAGCAGTTTAAGCAAGACAGGTTGGGGAAAACTGTTTTTT

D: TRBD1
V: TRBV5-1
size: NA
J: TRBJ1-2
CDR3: CASSLEGTGEGYTF
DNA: TGCGCCAGCAGCCTGGAGGGGACAGGCGAAGGCTACACCTTC

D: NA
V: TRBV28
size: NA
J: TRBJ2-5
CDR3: CASSGQNTETQYF
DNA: TGTGCCAGCAGTGGCCAGAATACAGAGACCCAGTACTTC

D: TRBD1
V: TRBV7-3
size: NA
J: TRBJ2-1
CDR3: CASSYRPGQGAYNEQFF
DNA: TGTGCCAGCAGCTACCGGCCGGGACAGGGGGCTTACAATGAGCAGTTCTTC

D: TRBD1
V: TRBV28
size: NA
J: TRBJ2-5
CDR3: CASSLLGQWHQETQYF
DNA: TGTGCCAGCAGTTTATTGGGACAGTGGCACCAAGAGACCCAGTACTTC

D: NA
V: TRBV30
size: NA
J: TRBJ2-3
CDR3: CAWSEFGGRGPDTQYF
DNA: TGTGCCTGGAGTGAATTCGGGGGACGAGGGCCAGATACGCAGTATTTT

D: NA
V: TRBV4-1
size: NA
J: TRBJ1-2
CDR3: CASSQGGLGGFYGYTF
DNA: TGCGCCAGCAGCCAAGGGGGGTTGGGGGGTTTTTATGGCTACACCTTC

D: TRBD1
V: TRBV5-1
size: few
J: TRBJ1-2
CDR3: CASSLGQGSYTF
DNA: TGCGCCAGCAGCTTGGGACAGGGTAGCTACACCTTC

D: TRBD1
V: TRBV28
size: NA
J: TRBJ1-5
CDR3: CAAGPQGGYNQPQHF
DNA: TGTGCCGCCGGACCTCAGGGGGGCTACAATCAGCCCCAGCATTTT

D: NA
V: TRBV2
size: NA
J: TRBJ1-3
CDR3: CASSQIQGSGNTIYF
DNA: TGTGCCAGCAGTCAAATACAGGGATCTGGAAACACCATATATTTT

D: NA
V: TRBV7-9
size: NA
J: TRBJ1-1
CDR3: CASSLTGNTEAFF
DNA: TGTGCCAGCAGCTTAACAGGCAACACTGAAGCTTTCTTT

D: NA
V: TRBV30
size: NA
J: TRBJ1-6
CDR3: CASGGTHYGSPLHF
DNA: TGTGCCTCAGGCGGGACTCACTACGGGTCACCCCTCCACTTT

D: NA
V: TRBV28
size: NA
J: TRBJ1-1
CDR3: CASSFLWRENTEAFF
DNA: TGTGCCAGCAGTTTTTTGTGGAGGGAGAACACTGAAGCTTTCTTT

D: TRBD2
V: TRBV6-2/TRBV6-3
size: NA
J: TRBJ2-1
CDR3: CASSYSIGLAGDYNEQFF
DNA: TGTGCCAGCAGTTACTCCATAGGACTAGCGGGGGACTACAATGAGCAGTTCTTC

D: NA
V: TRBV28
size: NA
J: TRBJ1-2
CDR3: CASSQGRYGYTF
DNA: TGTGCCAGCAGTCAGGGAAGGTATGGCTACACCTTC

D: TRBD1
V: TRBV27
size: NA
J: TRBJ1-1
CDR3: CASSLGGQGIEAFF
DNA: TGTGCCAGCAGTTTGGGGGGACAGGGAATCGAAGCTTTCTTT

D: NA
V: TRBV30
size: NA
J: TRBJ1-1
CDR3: CAAERNTEAFF
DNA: TGTGCCGCAGAAAGGAACACTGAAGCTTTCTTT

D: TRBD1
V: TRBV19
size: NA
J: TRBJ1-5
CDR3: CASDPGQGVQPQHF
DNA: TGTGCCAGTGACCCGGGACAGGGGGTGCAGCCCCAGCATTTT

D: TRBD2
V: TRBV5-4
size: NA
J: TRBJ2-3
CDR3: CASSLKLAGDSVTDTQYF
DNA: TGTGCCAGCAGCTTGAAGCTAGCGGGAGATAGTGTAACAGATACGCAGTATTTT

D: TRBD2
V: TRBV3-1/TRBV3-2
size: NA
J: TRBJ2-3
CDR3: CASSQDQREVSTDTQYF
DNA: TGTGCCAGCAGCCAAGATCAGCGGGAGGTCAGCACAGATACGCAGTATTTT

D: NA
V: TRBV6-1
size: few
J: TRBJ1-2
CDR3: CASSDTPLHGYTF
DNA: TGTGCCAGCAGTGACACCCCGCTACATGGCTACACCTTC

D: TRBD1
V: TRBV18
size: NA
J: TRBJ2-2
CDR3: CASSPAGTGVRTGELFF
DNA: TGTGCCAGCTCACCAGCCGGGACAGGGGTGAGGACCGGGGAGCTGTTTTTT

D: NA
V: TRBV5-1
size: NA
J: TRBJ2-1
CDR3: CASSPGGDNEQFF
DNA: TGCGCCAGCAGTCCAGGCGGGGACAATGAGCAGTTCTTC

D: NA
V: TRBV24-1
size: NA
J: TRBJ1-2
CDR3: CAIAGPANYGYTF
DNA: TGTGCCATTGCAGGGCCAGCTAACTATGGCTACACCTTC

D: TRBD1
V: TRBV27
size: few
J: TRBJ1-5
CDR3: CASRNQGANQPQHF
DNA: TGTGCCAGCCGGAACCAGGGGGCTAATCAGCCCCAGCATTTT

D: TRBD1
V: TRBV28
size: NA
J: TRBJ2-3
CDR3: CASSFPRDRVIDTQYF
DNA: TGTGCCAGCAGTTTTCCCCGGGACAGGGTTATAGATACGCAGTATTTT

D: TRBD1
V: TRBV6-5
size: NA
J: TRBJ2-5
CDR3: CASSPTGGWETQYF
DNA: TGTGCCAGCAGTCCCACAGGGGGTTGGGAGACCCAGTACTTC

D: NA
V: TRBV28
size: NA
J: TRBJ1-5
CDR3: CASSPVQRGVDQPQHF
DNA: TGTGCCAGCAGCCCTGTCCAACGGGGGGTTGATCAGCCCCAGCATTTT

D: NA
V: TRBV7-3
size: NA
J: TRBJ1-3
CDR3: CASSLNGALSGNTIYF
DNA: TGTGCCAGCAGCTTAAATGGGGCTCTCTCTGGAAACACCATATATTTT

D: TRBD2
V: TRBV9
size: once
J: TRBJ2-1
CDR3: CASTRLAGGYNEQFF
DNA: TGTGCCAGTACCCGACTAGCGGGGGGCTACAATGAGCAGTTCTTC

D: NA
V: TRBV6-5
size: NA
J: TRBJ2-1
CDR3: CASSYSIGDNEQFF
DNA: TGTGCCAGCAGTTACTCGATCGGGGACAATGAGCAGTTCTTC

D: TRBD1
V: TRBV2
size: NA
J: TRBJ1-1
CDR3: CASSGRTGVTEAFF
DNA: TGTGCCAGCAGCGGGCGGACAGGCGTGACTGAAGCTTTCTTT

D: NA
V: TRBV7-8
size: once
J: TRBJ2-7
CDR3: CASSRGTGPSTSYEQYF
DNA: TGTGCCAGCAGCAGGGGGACGGGTCCCTCGACTTCCTACGAGCAGTACTTC

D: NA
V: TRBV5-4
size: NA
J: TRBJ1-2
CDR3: CASSLQGIYGYTF
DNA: TGTGCCAGCAGCTTGCAGGGGATTTATGGCTACACCTTC

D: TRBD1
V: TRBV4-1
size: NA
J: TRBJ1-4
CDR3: CASSPPGQSNEKLFF
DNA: TGCGCCAGCAGCCCCCCGGGACAGAGTAATGAAAAACTGTTTTTT

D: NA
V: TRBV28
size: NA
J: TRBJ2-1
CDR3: CASSLAGWGNEQFF
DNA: TGTGCCAGCAGTTTAGCGGGATGGGGCAATGAGCAGTTCTTC

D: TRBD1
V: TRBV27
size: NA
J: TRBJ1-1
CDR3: CASSFVQMDRGSYMFTEAFF
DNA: TGTGCCAGCAGTTTCGTTCAAATGGACAGGGGGTCGTACATGTTCACTGAAGCTTTCTTT

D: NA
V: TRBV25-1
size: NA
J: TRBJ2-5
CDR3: CASSEWRRTRETQYF
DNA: TGTGCCAGCAGTGAATGGCGGAGGACCCGGGAGACCCAGTACTTC

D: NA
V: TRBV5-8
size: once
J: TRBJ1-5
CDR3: CASSQSGFQPQHF
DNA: TGTGCCAGCAGCCAATCAGGGTTTCAGCCCCAGCATTTT

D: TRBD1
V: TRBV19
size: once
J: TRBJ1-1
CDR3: CASSIHGQGNTEAFF
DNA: TGTGCCAGTAGTATCCACGGACAGGGGAACACTGAAGCTTTCTTT

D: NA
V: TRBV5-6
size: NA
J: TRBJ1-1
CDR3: CASSMDTGYNTEAFF
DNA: TGTGCCAGCAGCATGGATACAGGGTACAACACTGAAGCTTTCTTT

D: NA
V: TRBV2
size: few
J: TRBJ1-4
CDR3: CASGDSGKLFF
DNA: TGTGCCAGCGGGGACTCTGGAAAACTGTTTTTT

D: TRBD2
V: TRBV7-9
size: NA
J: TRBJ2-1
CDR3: CASSLTSGRYNEQFF
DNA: TGTGCCAGCAGCTTGACTAGCGGGCGGTACAATGAGCAGTTCTTC

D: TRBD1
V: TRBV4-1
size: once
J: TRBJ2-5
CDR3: CASSLGQGASETQYF
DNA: TGCGCCAGCAGCCTGGGACAGGGGGCATCAGAGACCCAGTACTTC

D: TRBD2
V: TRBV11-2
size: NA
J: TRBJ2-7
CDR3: CASSLFPRTSGSNHEQYF
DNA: TGTGCCAGCAGCTTATTTCCACGAACTAGCGGGAGTAACCACGAGCAGTACTTC

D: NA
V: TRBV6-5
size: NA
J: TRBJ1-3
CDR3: CASSPGDGNTIYF
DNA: TGTGCCAGCAGTCCCGGGGATGGAAACACCATATATTTT

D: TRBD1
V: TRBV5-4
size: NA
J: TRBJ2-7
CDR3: CASSFQGAYEQYF
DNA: TGTGCCAGCAGTTTTCAGGGGGCCTACGAGCAGTACTTC

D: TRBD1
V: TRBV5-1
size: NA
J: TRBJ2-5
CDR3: CASSLGAGGEQETQYF
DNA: TGCGCCAGCAGCTTGGGCGCAGGGGGCGAACAAGAGACCCAGTACTTC

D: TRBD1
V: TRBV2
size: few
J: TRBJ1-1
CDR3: CASRRSEGADTEAFF
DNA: TGTGCCAGCAGACGCAGCGAGGGGGCTGACACTGAAGCTTTCTTT

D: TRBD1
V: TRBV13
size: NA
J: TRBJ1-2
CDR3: CASSPKGTGVYGYTF
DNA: TGTGCCAGCAGCCCTAAAGGGACAGGGGTCTATGGCTACACCTTC

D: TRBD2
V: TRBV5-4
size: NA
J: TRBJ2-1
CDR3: CASSLGLAEYNEQFF
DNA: TGTGCCAGCAGCTTGGGACTAGCGGAATACAATGAGCAGTTCTTC

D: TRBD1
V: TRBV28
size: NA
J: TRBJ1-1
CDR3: CASTMGQLNTEAFF
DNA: TGTGCCAGCACCATGGGACAGCTAAACACTGAAGCTTTCTTT